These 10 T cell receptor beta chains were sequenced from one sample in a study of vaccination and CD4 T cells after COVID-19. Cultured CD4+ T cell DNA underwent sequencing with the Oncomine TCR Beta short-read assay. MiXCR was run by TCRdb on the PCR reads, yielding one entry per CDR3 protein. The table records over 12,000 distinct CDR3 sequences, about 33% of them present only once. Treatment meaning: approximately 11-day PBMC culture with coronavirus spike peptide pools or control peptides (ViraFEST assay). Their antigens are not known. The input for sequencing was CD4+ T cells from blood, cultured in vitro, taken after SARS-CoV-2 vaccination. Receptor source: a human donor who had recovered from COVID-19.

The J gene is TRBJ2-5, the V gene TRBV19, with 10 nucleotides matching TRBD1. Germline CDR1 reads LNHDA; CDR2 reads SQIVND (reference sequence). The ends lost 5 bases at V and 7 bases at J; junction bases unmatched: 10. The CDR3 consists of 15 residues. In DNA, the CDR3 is TGTGCCAGTAGTTTCGACAGGGGGCTGACAGGGACCCAGTACTTC. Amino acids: CASSFDRGLTGTQYF. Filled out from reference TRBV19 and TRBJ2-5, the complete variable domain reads DGGITQSPKYLFRKEGQNVTLSCEQNLNHDAMYWYRQDPGQGLRLIYYSQIVNDFQKGDIAEGYSVSREKKESFPLTVTSAQKNPTAFYLCASSFDRGLTGTQYFGPGTRLLVL.

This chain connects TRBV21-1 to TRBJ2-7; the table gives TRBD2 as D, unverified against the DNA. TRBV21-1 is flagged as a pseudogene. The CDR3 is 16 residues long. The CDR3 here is CASIRAIEGSSYEQYF. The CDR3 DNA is TGTGCCAGCATAAGAGCGATTGAGGGAAGCTCCTACGAGCAGTACTTC.

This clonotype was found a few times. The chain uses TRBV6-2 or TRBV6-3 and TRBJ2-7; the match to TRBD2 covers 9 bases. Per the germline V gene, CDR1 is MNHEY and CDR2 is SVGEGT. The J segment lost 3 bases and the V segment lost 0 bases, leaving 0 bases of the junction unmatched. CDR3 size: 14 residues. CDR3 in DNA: TGTGCCAGCAGTTACTCGACTAGCGGCTACGAGCAGTACTTC. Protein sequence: CASSYSTSGYEQYF.

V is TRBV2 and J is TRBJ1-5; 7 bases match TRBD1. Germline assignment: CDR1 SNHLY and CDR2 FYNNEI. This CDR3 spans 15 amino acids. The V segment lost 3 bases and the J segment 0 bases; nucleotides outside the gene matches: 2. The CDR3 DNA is TGTGCCAGCAGTGACAGGGGGGATAGCAATCAGCCCCAGCATTTT. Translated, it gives CASSDRGDSNQPQHF. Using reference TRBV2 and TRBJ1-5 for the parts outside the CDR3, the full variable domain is EPEVTQTPSHQVTQMGQEVILRCVPISNHLYFYWYRQILGQKVEFLVSFYNNEISEKSEIFDDQFSVERPDGSNFTLKIRSTKLEDSAMYFCASSDRGDSNQPQHFGDGTRLSIL.

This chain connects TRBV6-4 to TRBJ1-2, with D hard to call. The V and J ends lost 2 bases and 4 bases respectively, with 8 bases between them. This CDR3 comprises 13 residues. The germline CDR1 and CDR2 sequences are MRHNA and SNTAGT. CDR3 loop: CASSDGLSYGYTF. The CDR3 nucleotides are TGTGCCAGCAGTGACGGGCTTAGCTATGGCTACACCTTC.

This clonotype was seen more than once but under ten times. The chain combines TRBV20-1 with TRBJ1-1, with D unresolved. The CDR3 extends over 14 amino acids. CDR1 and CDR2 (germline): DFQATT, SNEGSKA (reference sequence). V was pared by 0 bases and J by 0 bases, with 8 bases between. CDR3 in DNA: TGCAGTGCTAGAGACCGACGGATGAACACTGAAGCTTTCTTT. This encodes CSARDRRMNTEAFF.

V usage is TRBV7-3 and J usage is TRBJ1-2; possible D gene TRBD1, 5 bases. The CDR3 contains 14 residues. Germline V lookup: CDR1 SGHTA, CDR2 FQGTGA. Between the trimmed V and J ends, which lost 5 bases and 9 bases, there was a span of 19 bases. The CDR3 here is CASSPRVGGTSYTF. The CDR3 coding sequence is TGTGCCAGCAGCCCAAGGGTGGGGGGGACGAGCTACACCTTC.

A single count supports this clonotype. CDR3 in amino acids: CSAVVSGVSNQPQHF. CDR3 DNA: TGCAGTGCTGTCGTTTCGGGGGTTAGTAATCAGCCCCAGCATTTT. The chain links TRBV20-1 to TRBJ1-5; weak D call: TRBD1 (5 bases). CDR3 length: 15 residues. The germline V and J ends were trimmed by 5 bases and 4 bases, with 18 bases remaining between them. CDR1 and CDR2 (germline): DFQATT, SNEGSKA (reference sequence).

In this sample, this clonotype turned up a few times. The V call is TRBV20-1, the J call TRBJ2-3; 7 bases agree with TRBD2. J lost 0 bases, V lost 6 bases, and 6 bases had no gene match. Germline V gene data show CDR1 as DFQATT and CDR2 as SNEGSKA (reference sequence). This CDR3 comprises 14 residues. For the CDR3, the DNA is TGCAGTGCCAAGCGGGACGGGAGCACAGATACGCAGTATTTT. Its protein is CSAKRDGSTDTQYF.

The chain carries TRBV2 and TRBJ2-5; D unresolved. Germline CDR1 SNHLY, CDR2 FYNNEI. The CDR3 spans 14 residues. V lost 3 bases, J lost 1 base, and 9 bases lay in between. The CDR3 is CASSDKRVQETQYF. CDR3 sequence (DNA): TGTGCCAGCAGTGACAAAAGGGTCCAAGAGACCCAGTACTTC.